The next 13 T cell receptor beta chains were all read from a single sample in a study of blood T cell repertoires in COVID-19. The method was immunoSEQ multiplex PCR; TCRdb's version includes in-frame clones alone and lacks a portion of them. The repertoire holds roughly 100,000 clones, with approximately 86% as singletons. The specimen was peripheral blood. All receptors derive from an elderly woman with acute or convalescent COVID-19.

The chain carries TRBV6-1 and TRBJ1-6; D uncertain. The CDR3 contains 14 residues. Per the germline V gene, CDR1 is MNHNS and CDR2 is SASEGT. The germline V and J ends were trimmed by 3 bases and 3 bases, with 6 bases remaining between them. The CDR3 coding sequence is TGTGCCAGCAGTGAGAGCCTCTATAATTCACCCCTCCACTTT. This codes for CASSESLYNSPLHF.

A single count supports this clone. The chain joins TRBV28 to TRBJ1-1; the match to TRBD1 covers 8 bases. Trimming removed 4 bases from V and 4 bases from J; junction bases left unmatched: 8. This CDR3 is 15 amino acids long. Per germline, CDR1 MDHEN and CDR2 SYDVKM. In DNA form, the CDR3 reads TGTGCCAGCAGTTCGATGGACAGGGTGATCACTGAAGCTTTCTTT. Its translation is CASSSMDRVITEAFF.

The DNA for the CDR3 is TGTGCCAGCTCACCGTACAGGGGGGGCACTGAAGCTTTCTTT. The encoded protein is CASSPYRGGTEAFF. The J gene is TRBJ1-1, the V gene TRBV18; 8 positions agree with TRBD1. The V gene end was trimmed by 3 bases and the J gene end by 4 bases; junction bases not matched to a gene: 4. Germline CDR1 is KGHSH and CDR2 is LQKENI. The CDR3 has 14 residues.

The chain has TRBV28 and TRBJ1-4; TRBD1 agrees at 9 bases. Germline lookup yields CDR1 MDHEN and CDR2 SYDVKM. The ends lost 5 bases at V and 12 bases at J; junction bases unmatched: 10. This CDR3 contains 14 residues. The CDR3 loop is CASSPPGTGIELFF. DNA for the CDR3: TGTGCCAGCAGTCCTCCCGGGACAGGGATAGAACTGTTTTTT. The variable domain in full, completed from reference TRBV28 and TRBJ1-4, reads DVKVTQSSRYLVKRTGEKVFLECVQDMDHENMFWYRQDPGLGLRLIYFSYDVKMKEKGDIPEGYSVSREKKERFSLILESASTNQTSMYLCASSPPGTGIELFFGSGTQLSVL.

V usage is TRBV5-1 and J usage is TRBJ2-1; D may be TRBD1 (5 bases). V dropped 7 bases and J dropped 4 bases, with 15 bases sitting between them. The CDR3 runs to 14 residues. Per germline, CDR1 SGHRS and CDR2 YFSETQ. This chain's CDR3 is CASSLPTDYNEQFF. The CDR3, as DNA: TGCGCCAGCTCTCTTCCGACAGATTACAATGAGCAGTTCTTC.

The V gene is TRBV9, the J gene TRBJ2-1; tentative D call: TRBD2 (5 bases). The CDR3 is made up of 14 amino acids. The V gene lost 3 bases and the J gene lost 3 bases, with 10 bases spanning the gap. Looked up from germline, CDR1 is SGDLS and CDR2 is YYNGEE. The CDR3 nucleotides are TGTGCCAGCAGCGCGGGGTCCCTCTACAATGAGCAGTTCTTC. It specifies CASSAGSLYNEQFF.

The CDR3 bases are TGTGCCAGCAGCTTGTTAAGCGGGGAGAGATACGAGCAGTACTTC. Its translation: CASSLLSGERYEQYF. The chain couples TRBV5-6 to TRBJ2-7; 7 positions match TRBD2. Germline CDR1 SGHDT, CDR2 YYEEEE. The length of the CDR3 is 15 residues. V gave up 1 base and J gave up 4 bases; unmatched junction bases: 8.

V usage is TRBV5-1 and J usage is TRBJ1-4; the D is unclear. Per germline, CDR1 SGHRS and CDR2 YFSETQ. The V gene lost 1 base and the J gene lost 0 bases, with 7 bases spanning the gap. The CDR3 totals 15 residues. CDR3 coding DNA: TGCGCCAGCAGCTTGAACGGGGCAACTAATGAAAAACTGTTTTTT. This gives the protein CASSLNGATNEKLFF.

The chain links TRBV15 to TRBJ1-4; tentatively, D is TRBD1 (6 bases). Trimming took 0 bases from V and 7 from J, leaving 9 bases between them. The CDR3 has 14 amino acids. Germline V gene data show CDR1 as LNHNV and CDR2 as YYDKDF (reference sequence). The CDR3, as DNA: TGTGCCACCAGCAGAGATGGGACACTTGAAAAACTGTTTTTT. Its protein product is CATSRDGTLEKLFF.

V is TRBV7-2 and J is TRBJ1-4; D may be TRBD1 (5 bases). Germline V gives CDR1 SGHTA, CDR2 FQGNSA. V dropped 5 bases and J dropped 8 bases, with 18 bases sitting between them. CDR3 length: 15 amino acids. DNA for the CDR3: TGTGCCAGCAGCCCAGGAGGGGTGGCACGAGAAAAACTGTTTTTT. This codes for CASSPGGVAREKLFF.

J is TRBJ2-3 and V is TRBV5-1; maybe TRBD1 (6 bases). V dropped 5 bases and J dropped 4 bases, with 14 bases sitting between them. The CDR3 covers 14 residues. Germline V gene data show CDR1 as SGHRS and CDR2 as YFSETQ. The DNA of the CDR3 is TGCGCCAGCAGATCAGGACAGATCGCAGATACGCAGTATTTT. Translated: CASRSGQIADTQYF.

V gene TRBV10-2 combines with J gene TRBJ1-1, with 11 bases lining up with TRBD1. V was clipped by 6 bases and J by 5 bases; unmatched bases: 2. In germline, CDR1 is WSHSY, CDR2 SAAADI. This CDR3 is 13 amino acids long. The CDR3 region is CASRDRGHTEAFF. The CDR3 DNA sequence: TGCGCCAGCAGGGACAGGGGGCATACTGAAGCTTTCTTT.

The chain links TRBV19 to TRBJ2-1; 11 positions agree with TRBD2. The CDR3 spans 17 residues. CDR1 is LNHDA and CDR2 is SQIVND in the germline V gene (reference sequence). J was trimmed by 1 base and V by 5 bases; bases with no gene match: 7. Here the CDR3 reads CASSSSTSGKSYNEQFF. As DNA, the CDR3 is TGTGCCAGTAGTTCCTCGACTAGCGGGAAGTCCTACAATGAGCAGTTCTTC. Variable domain in full (rest from reference TRBV19 and TRBJ2-1): DGGITQSPKYLFRKEGQNVTLSCEQNLNHDAMYWYRQDPGQGLRLIYYSQIVNDFQKGDIAEGYSVSREKKESFPLTVTSAQKNPTAFYLCASSSSTSGKSYNEQFFGPGTRLTVL.